This is a list of T cell receptor beta chains from one sample in a study of blood T cell repertoires in COVID-19. The method was immunoSEQ multiplex PCR; TCRdb's version includes in-frame clones alone and lacks a portion of them. The data contain about 120,000 clones, around nine tenths of them seen just once; the ten biggest clones take up about 2%. The sequenced sample consisted of peripheral blood. The receptors come from a woman between 45 and 65 years old with acute or convalescent COVID-19. Both conserved end residues are part of each CDR3. A D gene is named only where the DNA matches it firmly. Clone size is given for some rows only: seen once, a few or many times, or a class if the clone is expanded.

v_call	j_call	d_call	clone_size	cdr3_aa	cdr3_nt
TRBV11-3	TRBJ2-7	TRBD1	-	CASSSPGTGGYEQYF	TGTGCCAGCAGCTCCCCCGGGACAGGGGGCTACGAGCAGTACTTC
TRBV7-2	TRBJ1-5	-	once	CASSSSTGQPQHF	TGTGCCAGCAGCTCCTCGACAGGACAGCCCCAGCATTTT
TRBV3-1/TRBV3-2	TRBJ2-5	-	-	CASSQARRGETQYF	TGTGCCAGCAGCCAAGCGCGGCGAGGGGAGACCCAGTACTTC
TRBV5-1	TRBJ2-5	TRBD1	-	CASSRGQQIDFQETQYF	TGCGCCAGCAGTCGGGGACAGCAAATAGATTTTCAAGAGACCCAGTACTTC
TRBV10-3	TRBJ2-1	TRBD2	-	CAISVLGGSYNEQFF	TGTGCCATCAGTGTCTTGGGAGGGAGTTACAATGAGCAGTTCTTC
TRBV9	TRBJ1-2	-	-	CASSVTGYGYTF	TGTGCCAGCAGCGTGACAGGATATGGCTACACCTTC
TRBV5-1	TRBJ2-7	-	-	CASSSAWQGPYEQYF	TGCGCCAGCAGCTCCGCGTGGCAGGGGCCCTACGAGCAGTACTTC
TRBV6-5	TRBJ2-7	-	once	CASKMAGFHEQYF	TGTGCCAGCAAGATGGCAGGGTTCCACGAGCAGTACTTC
TRBV18	TRBJ1-6	-	-	CASSPAETYNSPLHF	TGTGCCAGCTCACCGGCGGAAACCTATAATTCACCCCTCCACTTT
TRBV6-2/TRBV6-3	TRBJ2-7	TRBD1	-	CASSYESGGYEQYF	TGTGCCAGCAGTTACGAGTCAGGGGGCTACGAGCAGTACTTC
TRBV2	TRBJ2-7	-	-	CASSGAQDYEQYF	TGTGCCAGCAGTGGGGCACAGGACTACGAGCAGTACTTC
TRBV7-8	TRBJ2-3	TRBD2	-	CASSVAGGLDTQYF	TGTGCCAGCAGTGTAGCGGGGGGGCTGGATACGCAGTATTTT
TRBV27	TRBJ1-2	TRBD1	few	CASSFGTGGNYGYTF	TGTGCCAGCAGTTTCGGGACAGGGGGTAACTATGGCTACACCTTC
TRBV11-3	TRBJ2-1	-	-	CASSPGTEQFF	TGTGCCAGCAGCCCGGGAACTGAGCAGTTCTTC
TRBV7-9	TRBJ2-2	TRBD1	-	CASSFGTAIFGELFF	TGTGCCAGCAGCTTCGGGACAGCTATATTCGGGGAGCTGTTTTTT
TRBV5-4	TRBJ2-1	TRBD2	-	CASSLTAGNNEQFF	TGTGCCAGCAGCTTGACAGCGGGGAACAATGAGCAGTTCTTC
TRBV10-2	TRBJ1-1	TRBD1	-	CASRDIQGGEAFF	TGCGCCAGCAGGGACATACAGGGGGGAGAAGCTTTCTTT
TRBV6-1	TRBJ1-6	-	-	CASSDILSSYNSPLHF	TGTGCCAGCAGTGATATCCTAAGCTCCTATAATTCACCCCTCCACTTT